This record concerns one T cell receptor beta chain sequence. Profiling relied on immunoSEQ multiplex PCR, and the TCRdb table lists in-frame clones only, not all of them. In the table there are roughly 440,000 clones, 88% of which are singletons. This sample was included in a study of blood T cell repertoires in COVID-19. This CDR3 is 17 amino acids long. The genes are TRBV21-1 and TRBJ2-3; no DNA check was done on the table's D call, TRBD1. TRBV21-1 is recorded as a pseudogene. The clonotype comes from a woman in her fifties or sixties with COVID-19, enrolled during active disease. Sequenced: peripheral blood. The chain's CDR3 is CASSKVERTGWLDTQYF. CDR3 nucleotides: TGTGCCAGCAGCAAAGTCGAACGGACAGGATGGTTAGATACGCAGTATTTT.